These 30 T cell receptor beta chains were all obtained from the same sample, sequenced in a study of T-cell memory formation after mild COVID-19. TCRdb re-called the 5' RACE reads with MiXCR, one entry per CDR3 protein. The sample contains 300,000 to 400,000 distinct CDR3 sequences, about a sixth of which appear only once. Sequencing was done on a sample of PBMCs or a T cell subset sorted from them (not recorded which). These receptors were collected from a man aged 18 to 30 who had mild COVID-19 (a few samples of this study predate the infection). Cell type and time point are not known.

The chain employs TRBV30 and TRBJ1-1; D uncertain. Germline CDR1 is GTSNPN and CDR2 is SVGIG (reference sequence). The V and J ends lost 5 bases and 6 bases respectively, with 10 bases between them. There are 11 residues in the CDR3. The CDR3 DNA sequence: TGTGCCTGGGGGCTAGTTGCTGAAGCTTTCTTT. Translating it yields CAWGLVAEAFF.

The rearrangement links TRBV12-3 or TRBV12-4 to TRBJ2-2, with D possibly being TRBD2 (6 bases). The CDR3 has 15 residues. V shed 6 bases and J shed 5 bases, with 16 bases lying between them. The CDR3, as DNA: TGTGCCAGCAGCCCGTGGGGGGTGGGAACCGGGGAGCTGTTTTTT. It codes for CASSPWGVGTGELFF.

This clonotype showed up just a few times. The chain is built from TRBV11-3 and TRBJ2-1; 9 bases match TRBD1. In germline, CDR1 is SGHNT, CDR2 YENEEA. Trimming at V came to 5 bases and at J to 4 bases, leaving 9 bases not matched to a gene. The CDR3 is 16 amino acids. CDR3 sequence: CASSPSPGTGYNEQFF. DNA of the CDR3: TGTGCCAGCAGCCCCAGTCCCGGGACAGGGTACAATGAGCAGTTCTTC.

The rearrangement uses TRBV5-1 and TRBJ2-3; D not resolved. The CDR3 is 14 amino acids. Germline V gives CDR1 SGHRS, CDR2 YFSETQ. Trimming took off 9 bases at V and 0 bases at J, with 14 bases between the two ends. The CDR3 sequence is CATRGSLSTDTQYF. CDR3 bases: TGCGCCACCCGCGGCTCTTTAAGCACAGATACGCAGTATTTT.

The chain uses TRBV29-1 and TRBJ1-1; no reliable D call. Germline-derived CDR1 and CDR2 are SQVTM and ANQGSEA. Trimming took 0 bases from V and 6 from J, leaving 20 bases between them. CDR3 length equals 16 residues. CDR3 residues: CSVEDEWATLRAEAFF. The CDR3 nucleotides are TGCAGCGTTGAAGATGAGTGGGCTACCCTGAGGGCTGAAGCTTTCTTT.

This clonotype was counted a few times. This chain connects TRBV12-3 or TRBV12-4 to TRBJ2-2; 8 nucleotides agree with TRBD1. The CDR3 loop spans 16 amino acids. The ends lost 5 bases at V and 3 bases at J; junction bases unmatched: 8. In DNA, the CDR3 is TGTGCCAGCAGTCAAACAGGGGGAAGTGACACCGGGGAGCTGTTTTTT. Encoded protein: CASSQTGGSDTGELFF.

A few counts support this clonotype. The chain couples TRBV3-2 to TRBJ2-5; the table's D call TRBD2 went unverified against the DNA. TRBV3-2 constitutes a pseudogene. The CDR3 sequence is 16 residues long. The CDR3 coding sequence is TGTGCCAGCAGCCAAGAATGGCGGGACTCCCAAGAGACCCAGTACTTC. Translation: CASSQEWRDSQETQYF.

This clonotype has only a few counts. The chain uses TRBV5-1 and TRBJ1-2; no firm D call. Germline CDR1 is SGHRS and CDR2 is YFSETQ. V was trimmed by 4 bases and J by 0 bases, leaving 13 bases between them. The CDR3 runs to 15 residues. The CDR3 loop reads CASSPEATPNYGYTF. In nucleotides, the CDR3 is TGCGCCAGCAGCCCCGAGGCGACACCTAACTATGGCTACACCTTC.

This clonotype was counted between two and nine times. The V and J genes are TRBV18 and TRBJ1-5; tentative D call: TRBD1 (6 bases). Per germline, CDR1 KGHSH and CDR2 LQKENI. The CDR3 is made up of 16 amino acids. V gave up 3 bases and J gave up 4 bases, with 16 bases separating them. CDR3: CASSPIPGQPNQPQHF. DNA of the CDR3: TGTGCCAGCTCACCCATCCCGGGACAACCAAATCAGCCCCAGCATTTT.

This chain uses TRBV9 with TRBJ2-4; 9 nucleotides agree with TRBD2. V dropped 4 bases and J dropped 1; count of bases not matched to a gene: 15. The CDR3 has 19 amino acids. CDR1 SGDLS and CDR2 YYNGEE come from the germline V gene. Here the CDR3 reads CASSPTGAGGPSAKNIQYF. CDR3 DNA sequence: TGTGCCAGCAGCCCCACAGGGGCGGGGGGGCCATCGGCCAAAAACATTCAGTACTTC.

This chain links TRBV9 with TRBJ2-1, with 8 bases that match TRBD1. The ends lost 0 bases at V and 9 bases at J; junction bases unmatched: 8. The CDR3 runs 15 residues. CDR1 and CDR2 from the germline V gene are SGDLS and YYNGEE. The CDR3: CASSVDAQGVIEQFF. CDR3 in DNA: TGTGCCAGCAGCGTAGATGCACAGGGGGTGATTGAGCAGTTCTTC.

This clonotype has more than one count but fewer than ten. This sequence joins TRBV4-1 and TRBJ1-6; a possible D gene is TRBD1 (5 bases). Germline V gene sequence: CDR1 MGHRA, CDR2 YSYEKL. This CDR3 is 16 amino acids long. Trimming stripped 0 bases from V and 9 bases from J, with 15 bases between. CDR3 sequence reads: CASSQEGLRQTSPLHF. CDR3 coding DNA: TGCGCCAGCAGCCAAGAAGGGCTAAGACAGACTTCACCCCTCCACTTT.

The sample holds a few counts of this clonotype. The chain uses TRBV20-1 and TRBJ2-5; the match to TRBD2 covers 13 bases. The germline gives CDR1 DFQATT, CDR2 SNEGSKA (reference sequence). The V gene end was trimmed by 5 bases and the J gene end by 4 bases; junction bases not matched to a gene: 1. CDR3 length: 13 residues. CDR3 DNA sequence: TGCAGTGCTTGGACTAGCGGGGGAGAGACCCAGTACTTC. It encodes CSAWTSGGETQYF.

This chain uses TRBV7-2 with TRBJ2-5; unclear D gene. CDR1 is SGHTA, CDR2 FQGNSA, per germline. The V end was cut by 4 bases, the J end by 2 bases, with 8 bases between. The length of the CDR3 is 13 residues. For the CDR3, the DNA is TGTGCCAGCAGCTCGTACGTACAAGAGACCCAGTACTTC. Translating gives CASSSYVQETQYF.

The chain employs TRBV29-1 and TRBJ1-2, with a tentative D call TRBD1 (6 bases). The CDR3 runs 11 residues. CDR1 is SQVTM and CDR2 is ANQGSEA in the germline V gene. The V and J ends lost 6 bases and 5 bases respectively, with 10 bases between them. DNA of the CDR3: TGCAGCGTAGGGGGACGGTATGGCTACACCTTC. It is translated as CSVGGRYGYTF.

The chain is built from TRBV7-2 and TRBJ2-5, with D hard to call. The CDR3 runs 13 residues. CDR1 is SGHTA and CDR2 is FQGNSA in the germline V gene. Trimming cost V 1 base and J 3 bases, with 6 bases left between them. CDR3 protein: CASSLDGEETQYF. CDR3 sequence (DNA): TGTGCCAGCAGCTTAGATGGGGAAGAGACCCAGTACTTC. The entire variable domain, with the rest obtained from reference TRBV7-2 and TRBJ2-5, is as follows: GAGVSQSPSNKVTEKGKDVELRCDPISGHTALYWYRQSLGQGLEFLIYFQGNSAPDKSGLPSDRFSAERTGGSVSTLTIQRTQQEDSAVYLCASSLDGEETQYFGPGTRLLVL.

This clonotype was observed a handful of times. The chain recombines TRBV6-2 or TRBV6-3 with TRBJ1-2; 7 bases are shared with TRBD1. The CDR3 totals 13 residues. V was pared by 7 bases and J by 8 bases, with 10 bases of the junction left unmatched. Germline V CDR1 and CDR2: MNHEY, SVGEGT. Here the CDR3 DNA reads TGTGCCAGCACCGACAGGGAAAAGGGAGGCTACACCTTC. Translating it yields CASTDREKGGYTF.

The V and J genes are TRBV2 and TRBJ2-4; D remains unclear. Germline V CDR1 and CDR2: SNHLY, FYNNEI. The length of the CDR3 is 15 residues. The V and J ends lost 3 bases and 0 bases respectively, with 9 bases between them. The CDR3 sequence is CASSDVSLAKNIQYF. CDR3 DNA: TGTGCCAGCAGTGACGTCTCACTAGCCAAAAACATTCAGTACTTC.

This clonotype was counted a few times. The V gene is TRBV20-1, the J gene TRBJ2-1; the D gene is possibly TRBD2 (5 bases). Looked up from germline, CDR1 is DFQATT and CDR2 is SNEGSKA (reference sequence). CDR3 size: 11 residues. V lost 5 bases to trimming and J lost 9 bases, with 11 bases between them. The CDR3 region is CSADYFGEQFF. Here the CDR3 DNA reads TGCAGTGCTGACTATTTCGGTGAGCAGTTCTTC.

This clonotype turned up a few times. One end of the junction does not line up with germline, which may come from a read error. This CDR3 is CASSDSWETQYF. Written as DNA, the CDR3 is TGTGCCAGCAGTGACTCTTGGGAGACCCAGTACTTC. The chain joins TRBV6-5 to TRBJ2-5; D unresolved. This CDR3 contains 12 residues. Germline CDR1 is MNHEY and CDR2 is SVGAGI.

This clonotype was counted a few times. The V and J genes are TRBV6-1 and TRBJ2-1, with 11 bases fitting TRBD2. The CDR3 covers 15 residues. V gave up 3 bases and J gave up 8 bases; unmatched junction bases: 6. Germline CDR1 reads MNHNS; CDR2 reads SASEGT. CDR3 nucleotides: TGTGCCAGCAGTGACCTAGCGGGGGGTAAGGATGAGCAGTTCTTC. Its protein product is CASSDLAGGKDEQFF.

This clonotype was seen a few times. V and J are TRBV27 and TRBJ2-1, with TRBD2 matching over 9 bases. Unmatched junction bases numbered 16, after V lost 5 bases and J lost 11 bases. The CDR3 spans 16 residues. Per germline, CDR1 MNHEY and CDR2 SMNVEV (reference sequence). The CDR3 spells CASSPPRVVAGEQQFF. The CDR3 DNA follows: TGTGCCAGCAGTCCCCCCAGGGTGGTAGCGGGGGAACAGCAGTTCTTC.

J is TRBJ2-2 and V is TRBV12-3 or TRBV12-4; 12 bases agree with TRBD2. V was pared by 5 bases and J by 4 bases, with 2 bases of the junction left unmatched. The CDR3 extends over 15 amino acids. Here the CDR3 DNA reads TGTGCCAGCAGTCGACTAGCGGGGGCCACCGGGGAGCTGTTTTTT. It codes for CASSRLAGATGELFF.

The rearrangement joins TRBV24-1 to TRBJ2-3; D gene uncertain. V lost 0 bases and J lost 1, with 10 bases in between. The length of the CDR3 is 16 residues. Looked up from germline, CDR1 is KGHDR and CDR2 is SFDVKD. The DNA for the CDR3 is TGTGCCACCAGTGATTTGAAGCTAACGGGCACAGATACGCAGTATTTT. It encodes CATSDLKLTGTDTQYF.

This clonotype appeared many times. The V and J genes are TRBV7-8 and TRBJ2-2, with D tentatively TRBD1 or TRBD2 (5 bases each). The V end lost 1 base, the J end lost 0 bases, and 9 bases lay between the germline ends. Germline V gene sequence: CDR1 SGHVS, CDR2 FQNEAQ. The CDR3 totals 16 residues. The chain's CDR3 is CASSLGGSANTGELFF. The CDR3 DNA reads as TGTGCCAGCAGCTTAGGGGGGTCAGCGAACACCGGGGAGCTGTTTTTT.

The sample holds a few counts of this clonotype. The V and J genes are TRBV29-1 and TRBJ2-2, with 9 bases aligning to TRBD1. The CDR3 runs 13 residues. Germline CDR1 reads SQVTM; CDR2 reads ANQGSEA. J lost 7 bases, V lost 5 bases, and 5 bases had no gene match. The CDR3 nucleotides are TGCAGCGTTTACAGGGGGCAGGGCGGGGAGCTGTTTTTT. Encoded protein: CSVYRGQGGELFF.

The sample holds a few counts of this clonotype. The CDR3 here is CASSVQGGVPGLAGVIDTQYF. The DNA of the CDR3 is TGTGCCAGCAGCGTCCAGGGAGGGGTCCCGGGACTAGCGGGGGTCATAGATACGCAGTATTTT. The rearrangement uses TRBV9 and TRBJ2-3; TRBD2 agrees at 14 bases. CDR3 length equals 21 residues. Trimming took 2 bases from V and 5 from J; bases not matched to a gene: 19. Germline V gene sequence: CDR1 SGDLS, CDR2 YYNGEE. Filled out from reference TRBV9 and TRBJ2-3, the complete variable domain reads DSGVTQTPKHLITATGQRVTLRCSPRSGDLSVYWYQQSLDQGLQFLIQYYNGEERAKGNILERFSAQQFPDLHSELNLSSLELGDSALYFCASSVQGGVPGLAGVIDTQYFGPGTRLTVL.

J is TRBJ1-2 and V is TRBV6-4; D perhaps matches TRBD1 (5 bases). This CDR3 spans 13 amino acids. V was cut by 2 bases and J by 8 bases, with 12 bases left in between. CDR1 and CDR2 from the germline V gene are MRHNA and SNTAGT. CDR3 protein: CASSDPPGTGYTF. The CDR3 DNA sequence: TGTGCCAGCAGTGACCCTCCCGGGACGGGCTACACCTTC.

V usage is TRBV9 and J usage is TRBJ2-3, with 10 bases lining up with TRBD2. Germline CDR1 is SGDLS and CDR2 is YYNGEE. The junction had 5 bases not matched to a gene; V was cut back by 1 base and J by 3 bases. The CDR3 has 16 residues. This CDR3 reads CASSVPSGGATDTQYF. The CDR3, as DNA: TGTGCCAGCAGCGTACCCAGCGGGGGGGCAACAGATACGCAGTATTTT.

This clonotype was observed a few times. Relative to the germline gene, one junction end is altered; a read error may explain this. J is TRBJ1-1 and V is TRBV4-3; TRBD1 matches 10 bases. Per germline, CDR1 LGHNA and CDR2 YSLEER. CDR3 length equals 15 residues. The CDR3 spells CASSKEDRGFAEAFF. CDR3 sequence (DNA): TGCGCCAGCAGCAAAGAGGACAGGGGGTTCGCTGAAGCTTTCTTT.